These 13 T cell receptor beta chains were sequenced from one sample in a study of glioma-infiltrating T cells. Amplification of TCR alpha and beta CDR3 regions from RNA used iRepertoire nested multiplex PCR. MiXCR, applied by TCRdb to the multiplex PCR reads, yields one record per CDR3 protein. The table lists roughly 190,000 distinct CDR3 sequences, more than 30% of them singletons. The material sequenced was glioma tissue, nonneoplastic brain tissue, or PBMCs (not recorded which). The origin of the receptors is a human donor with low-grade glioma or glioblastoma, undergoing nonglioma brain surgery, or in good health (not recorded which).

J is TRBJ2-7 and V is TRBV20-1, with a possible D match to TRBD2 (6 bases). This CDR3 contains 14 residues. CDR1 is DFQATT, CDR2 SNEGSKA, per germline (reference sequence). The V end was cut by 3 bases, the J end by 4 bases, with 16 bases between. The CDR3 loop reads CSASAGRSGYEQYF. CDR3 DNA sequence: TGCAGTGCTAGCGCAGGGAGGTCAGGGTACGAGCAGTACTTC.

This clonotype was seen at least ten times. The chain employs TRBV6-2 or TRBV6-3 and TRBJ1-2; D is uncertain. From germline, CDR1 is MNHEY and CDR2 SVGEGT. V was clipped by 0 bases and J by 0 bases, with 5 bases between them. The CDR3 runs to 14 residues. DNA for the CDR3: TGTGCCAGCAGTTACTCGACCTCTAACTATGGCTACACCTTC. Protein: CASSYSTSNYGYTF.

Concerning this clonotype: Just one base apart from a much larger clone, this may be a read error. The chain is built from TRBV29-1 and TRBJ2-7, with D unresolved. V lost 5 bases, J lost 7 bases, and 21 bases lay in between. Germline V gene lookup returns CDR1 SQVTM and CDR2 ANQGSEA. This CDR3 region has 14 residues. Here the CDR3 reads CSVSGRTSTREQYF. As DNA, the CDR3 is TGCAGCGTTAGTGGACGGACCTCTACGAGAGAGCAGTACTTC.

On this clonotype itself: Possible read error: a much larger clone is one base away. This sequence joins TRBV5-4 and TRBJ1-1; D possibly corresponds to TRBD1 (5 bases). V was trimmed by 7 bases and J by 1 base, leaving 14 bases between them. This CDR3 has 14 amino acids. Germline CDR1 SGHNT, CDR2 YYREEE (reference sequence). The CDR3 sequence is CASGSGGGNTEAFF. Written as DNA, the CDR3 is TGTGCCAGCGGCTCTGGGGGGGGGAACACTGAAGCTTTCTTT.

A note on this clonotype: This CDR3 is missing its conserved last phenylalanine or tryptophan, likely due to a read error. The chain has TRBV6-1 and TRBJ2-7; weak D call: TRBD1 (6 bases). The V and J ends lost 5 bases and 9 bases respectively, with 11 bases between them. The CDR3 sequence is 11 residues long. The germline gives CDR1 MNHNS, CDR2 SASEGT. This CDR3 is CASSWTAGQYL. The DNA of the CDR3 is TGTGCCAGCAGTTGGACAGCCGGGCAGTACCTC.

Worth noting for this clonotype: At one boundary the junction diverges from the germline segment, which might be a read error. The chain has TRBV6-1 and TRBJ1-1, with no clear D. Per the germline V gene, CDR1 is MNHNS and CDR2 is SASEGT. CDR3 length equals 14 residues. The CDR3 protein is CASSPQAATTEAFF. Here the CDR3 DNA reads TGTGCCAGCAGTCCCCAGGCAGCGACCACTGAAGCTTTCTTC.

This clonotype was recorded once. This clone may be a read error of a much larger clone one base away. This sequence joins TRBV19 and TRBJ1-2; TRBD1 might be the D (5 bases). CDR3 length: 16 amino acids. V was cut by 9 bases and J by 3 bases, with 23 bases left in between. Germline lookup yields CDR1 LNHDA and CDR2 SQIVND (reference sequence). The CDR3 bases are TGTGCCAGGAGTGCTGACGGGGACGGAAATTACTATGGCTACACCTTC. Its protein product is CARSADGDGNYYGYTF.

This clonotype was recorded many times. The chain links TRBV6-1 to TRBJ2-3; 10 positions match TRBD2. The V gene end was trimmed by 6 bases and the J gene end by 2 bases; junction bases not matched to a gene: 8. Germline CDR1 reads MNHNS; CDR2 reads SASEGT. The CDR3 length is 16 residues. CDR3 protein: CASSPHTSGNTDTQYF. CDR3 DNA: TGTGCCAGCAGCCCACATACTAGCGGGAACACAGATACGCAGTATTTT.

Many counts were recorded for this clonotype. The V gene is TRBV3-1, the J gene TRBJ2-1, with TRBD2 matching 13 bases. Germline V CDR1 and CDR2: LGHDT, YNNKEL (reference sequence). V was pared by 0 bases and J by 8 bases, with 7 bases of the junction left unmatched. The CDR3 sequence is 17 residues long. CDR3 amino acids: CASSQDGGLAGSDEQFF. CDR3 DNA sequence: TGTGCCAGCAGCCAAGATGGGGGACTAGCGGGAAGCGATGAGCAGTTCTTC.

This clonotype was observed a single time. Given a much more abundant clone one base away, this may be a read error. Written as DNA, the CDR3 is TGCAGCGTGTTACAGGGGGCAGATCAGCCCCGGCATTTT. Amino acids: CSVLQGADQPRHF. The V call is TRBV29-1, the J call TRBJ1-5, with 9 bases identical to TRBD1. Germline V gene data show CDR1 as SQVTM and CDR2 as ANQGSEA. The CDR3 runs 13 residues.

This clonotype showed up many times. The CDR3 region has the DNA TGCAGTGCTAGAGATAGGATCTCTGGAAACACCATATATTTT. Translation gives CSARDRISGNTIYF. V gene TRBV20-1 combines with J gene TRBJ1-3; D is unclear. The V gene lost 0 bases and the J gene lost 0 bases, with 6 bases spanning the gap. Germline lookup yields CDR1 DFQATT and CDR2 SNEGSKA (reference sequence). This CDR3 is built from 14 residues.

This clonotype was seen repeatedly, ten times or more. For the CDR3, the DNA is TGTGCCACCAGCAGCCAGGGCGGAACTGGGGCCAACGTCCTGACTTTC. This codes for CATSSQGGTGANVLTF. The gene calls are TRBV15 and TRBJ2-6; perhaps TRBD1 as D (5 bases). V lost 3 bases to trimming and J lost 2 bases, with 11 bases between them. The CDR3 is made up of 16 amino acids. Germline V CDR1 and CDR2: LNHNV, YYDKDF (reference sequence).

This chain connects TRBV11-2 to TRBJ2-3, with D maybe TRBD1 (6 bases). V shed 5 bases and J shed 3 bases, with 18 bases lying between them. Germline V gene lookup returns CDR1 SGHAT and CDR2 FQNNGV. The CDR3 covers 16 residues. CDR3 coding DNA: TGTGCCAGCAGCCAGGGGCTGGGGAAGTGGACAGATACGCAGTATTTT. Translating it yields CASSQGLGKWTDTQYF.